This TCR beta chain was sequenced during a study of CD8+CD57+ T cells in acquired aplastic anemia. The CDR3 has 14 amino acids. Sequencing involved patients with CD8+CD57+ cell expansion previously shown by flow cytometry. Receipt of therapy had not occurred in any patient by the time of blood sampling. Genomic DNA templated the TCR beta VDJ and CDR3 profiling. A single record per CDR3 protein comes from TCRdb applying MiXCR to the reads. This sample yields about 120,000 distinct CDR3 sequences, of which approximately 36% are seen a single time; approximately 2.6% belongs to the top ten. The receptor was isolated from a human donor with aplastic anemia. V is TRBV12-3 or TRBV12-4 and J is TRBJ2-5, with 8 bases that match TRBD1. The J call may be wrong; the DNA end is better matched by TRBJ2-1. Sequenced input: sorted CD4+, CD8+, or CD8+CD57+ T cells (not recorded which) from PBMCs. CDR3 sequence (DNA): TGTGCCAGCAGTACCCGACAGGGGCTGGATGAGCAGTTCTTC. This codes for CASSTRQGLDEQFF.